Included here is one T cell receptor (beta chain) sequence, with context. Its matching antigen is unknown. Libraries were prepared by immunoSEQ multiplex PCR; TCRdb keeps only in-frame clonotypes and omits some of them. This sample carries 90,000 to 120,000 clones, about 90% of them seen once, and the ten largest clones take around 4.5%. CDR1 is MNHNS and CDR2 is SASEGT in the germline V gene. V lost 3 bases and J lost 0, with 3 bases in between. The CDR3 is 13 residues long. The data were taken from a study of T cell responses to AZD1222 COVID-19 vaccine. Notes on the study in general: Elevations in Spike-specific TCR breadth and depth followed administration of two AZD1222 doses. Females made up more of the donors, who were largely white British, and clonal diversity may have come out too low. Reports say nearly half of spike-specific TCRs go after unmutated variant regions.

Sequencing used peripheral blood, obtained on day 0 of AZD1222 vaccination. The chain carries TRBV6-1 and TRBJ1-3; unclear D gene. This TCR came from an adult in good health. DNA for the CDR3: TGTGCCAGCAGTGAGAGCTCTGGAAACACCATATATTTT. It encodes CASSESSGNTIYF.